These 28 T cell receptor beta chains share one sample of origin, sequenced in a study of T cell changes during pregnancy in multiple sclerosis. The data were produced by immunoSEQ multiplex PCR, yet TCRdb's version contains in-frame clones alone and is incomplete. The table includes some 120,000 clones, approximately 93% detected once. The material was peripheral blood, obtained before pregnancy. The receptors were gathered from a female donor with multiple sclerosis, enrolled in a pregnancy study.

This clone was recorded once. This rearrangement joins TRBV10-3 to TRBJ2-6, with 12 bases lining up with TRBD1. With V trimmed by 7 bases and J by 0 bases, 4 bases remained unmatched. Germline V CDR1 and CDR2: ENHRY, SYGVKD. The CDR3 is made up of 17 amino acids. CDR3 nucleotide sequence: TGTGCCATCAATCCGGGACAGGGGGCCTCTGGGGCCAACGTCCTGACTTTC. Protein product: CAINPGQGASGANVLTF.

The chain has TRBV5-1 and TRBJ2-3, with a tentative D call TRBD2 (5 bases). The ends were cut back, 0 bases at V and 2 bases at J, with 10 bases in the middle. Germline V CDR1 and CDR2: SGHRS, YFSETQ. The CDR3 totals 15 residues. The CDR3 sequence: CASSLGWTPTDTQYF. CDR3 in DNA: TGCGCCAGCAGCTTGGGTTGGACTCCCACAGATACGCAGTATTTT.

The chain employs TRBV18 and TRBJ2-7; 14 nucleotides agree with TRBD2. Trimming removed 1 base from V and 5 bases from J; junction bases left unmatched: 7. Germline assignment: CDR1 KGHSH and CDR2 LQKENI. The CDR3 has 17 residues. This CDR3 reads CASSPLPGTSGSHEQYF. DNA of the CDR3: TGTGCCAGCTCACCACTACCCGGGACTAGCGGGAGTCACGAGCAGTACTTC.

The gene calls are TRBV19 and TRBJ1-3; 10 bases line up with TRBD1. The CDR3 runs to 13 residues. The V segment lost 6 bases and the J segment 9 bases; nucleotides outside the gene matches: 5. Per germline, CDR1 LNHDA and CDR2 SQIVND (reference sequence). CDR3 sequence reads: CASSGTGASTIYF. The CDR3 bases are TGTGCCAGTAGCGGGACAGGGGCGAGCACCATATATTTT.

The V gene is TRBV5-1, the J gene TRBJ1-5, with D unclear. V lost 1 base to trimming and J lost 8 bases, with 10 bases between them. Germline values: CDR1 SGHRS, CDR2 YFSETQ. CDR3 size: 13 residues. CDR3 in DNA: TGCGCCAGCAGCTTGAGAACTGGAGAGCCCCAGCATTTT. This codes for CASSLRTGEPQHF.

The rearrangement links TRBV7-2 to TRBJ2-1, with D unresolved. CDR3 length: 16 amino acids. Deletions cut 1 base from V and 2 bases from J, with 12 bases between. CDR1 SGHTA and CDR2 FQGNSA come from the germline V gene. In DNA, the CDR3 is TGTGCCAGCAGCTTAGGATTCGCGATCGCCTACAATGAGCAGTTCTTC. Translation gives CASSLGFAIAYNEQFF.

The chain uses TRBV6-5 and TRBJ1-3; possible D gene TRBD1, 5 bases. From germline, CDR1 is MNHEY and CDR2 SVGAGI. The CDR3 sequence is 14 residues long. The ends were cut back, 6 bases at V and 1 base at J, with 10 bases in the middle. The CDR3 nucleotides read TGTGCCAGCAGACTCAGGGCATCTGGAAACACCATATATTTT. Translated: CASRLRASGNTIYF.

The chain has TRBV6-1 and TRBJ1-4; possibly TRBD1 for D (6 bases). The CDR3 consists of 14 residues. CDR1 and CDR2 from the germline V gene are MNHNS and SASEGT. Trimming took 6 bases from V and 2 from J, leaving 10 bases between them. The DNA for the CDR3 is TGTGCCAGCAGCGCCAGGGGTACTAATGAAAAACTGTTTTTT. This gives the protein CASSARGTNEKLFF.

The V gene is TRBV2, the J gene TRBJ1-2, with TRBD1 identical over 7 bases. The length of the CDR3 is 15 residues. The trim removed 2 bases at V and 8 bases at J, leaving 11 bases unmatched. The germline V gene has CDR1 SNHLY and CDR2 FYNNEI. The CDR3 region is CASSEQTTGDGGYTF. CDR3 sequence (DNA): TGTGCCAGCAGTGAACAAACTACAGGGGATGGCGGCTACACCTTC.

The chain links TRBV7-8 to TRBJ1-2; 7 bases match TRBD1. Germline V gene sequence: CDR1 SGHVS, CDR2 FQNEAQ. V shed 5 bases and J 12 bases; nucleotides not matched to a gene: 9. The CDR3 extends over 12 amino acids. As DNA, the CDR3 is TGTGCCAGCAGCGCGTTGACAGGGCGACACACCTTC. Protein: CASSALTGRHTF.

The V call is TRBV18, the J call TRBJ2-1; TRBD2 matches at 14 bases. Germline-derived CDR1 and CDR2 are KGHSH and LQKENI. The trim removed 3 bases at V and 5 bases at J, leaving 15 bases unmatched. The CDR3 loop spans 20 amino acids. The CDR3 sequence: CASSPRQHAGLAGDHNEQFF. Written as DNA, the CDR3 is TGTGCCAGCTCACCCAGACAGCACGCGGGACTAGCGGGAGACCACAATGAGCAGTTCTTC.

The V and J genes are TRBV7-6 and TRBJ2-1; unclear D gene. This CDR3 contains 14 residues. Germline CDR1 and CDR2: SGHVS and FNYEAQ. V was shortened by 5 bases and J by 10 bases, with 18 bases between the two germline ends. CDR3 DNA sequence: TGTGCCAGCAGCCCTCAACAGAGTTGGGTCGAGCAGTTCTTC. It encodes CASSPQQSWVEQFF.

This chain links TRBV29-1 with TRBJ1-1; D gene ambiguous. Germline assignment: CDR1 SQVTM and CDR2 ANQGSEA. The germline V and J ends were trimmed by 4 bases and 0 bases, with 6 bases remaining between them. The CDR3 is 12 residues long. This CDR3 is CSVGGMNTEAFF. The CDR3 nucleotides are TGCAGCGTTGGAGGGATGAACACTGAAGCTTTCTTT.

The chain combines TRBV10-3 with TRBJ2-3, with TRBD1 matching 9 bases. This CDR3 contains 16 residues. V was pared by 5 bases and J by 1 base, with 7 bases of the junction left unmatched. Germline V lookup: CDR1 ENHRY, CDR2 SYGVKD. The CDR3 region is CAISPGQGSGTDTQYF. CDR3 in DNA: TGTGCCATCAGTCCCGGACAGGGGTCGGGCACAGATACGCAGTATTTT.

This rearrangement joins TRBV5-6 to TRBJ2-7; 7 bases map to TRBD1. V lost 4 bases and J lost 3; bases outside the gene matches: 13. This CDR3 is built from 16 residues. The germline V gene encodes CDR1 SGHDT and CDR2 YYEEEE. Here the CDR3 reads CASSAPTGIDVYEQYF. CDR3 nucleotides: TGTGCCAGCAGCGCACCGACAGGGATAGACGTCTACGAGCAGTACTTC.

V usage is TRBV6-1 and J usage is TRBJ2-1; D unresolved. CDR1 is MNHNS and CDR2 is SASEGT in the germline V gene. The germline V and J ends were trimmed by 8 bases and 0 bases, with 8 bases remaining between them. The CDR3 has 13 residues. As DNA, the CDR3 is TGTGCCAGCGCCTGGCTCTCCTACAATGAGCAGTTCTTC. It translates to CASAWLSYNEQFF.

This clone appeared once. The chain employs TRBV6-1 and TRBJ2-5; D remains ambiguous. Germline V CDR1 and CDR2: MNHNS, SASEGT. CDR3 size: 14 residues. Trimming removed 1 base at V and 7 bases at J, with 13 bases between. For the CDR3, the DNA is TGTGCCAGCAGTGAAGGTCTCCTAGACGGGACCCAGTACTTC. It translates to CASSEGLLDGTQYF.

This clone was detected only once. The chain joins TRBV7-9 to TRBJ2-2; tentatively, D is TRBD2 (5 bases). The germline V and J ends were trimmed by 2 bases and 6 bases, with 10 bases remaining between them. The germline V gene encodes CDR1 SEHNR and CDR2 FQNEAQ (reference sequence). This CDR3 comprises 14 residues. The CDR3 is CASSLLDGAGELFF. The CDR3 DNA sequence: TGTGCCAGCAGCTTATTAGACGGGGCCGGGGAGCTGTTTTTT.

In its sample, this clone was seen a few times. This chain links TRBV7-2 with TRBJ1-2; no reliable D call. Trimming left V 3 bases short and J 4 bases short, with 9 bases between. The CDR3 has 13 residues. CDR1 is SGHTA, CDR2 FQGNSA, per germline. CDR3 coding DNA: TGTGCCAGCAGCTTCGGTAGAGGCTATGGCTACACCTTC. It is translated as CASSFGRGYGYTF.

V usage is TRBV5-4 and J usage is TRBJ2-5; 8 positions agree with TRBD2. Germline V gives CDR1 SGHNT, CDR2 YYREEE (reference sequence). The V and J ends lost 6 bases and 5 bases, in that order; junction bases with no gene match: 12. There are 15 residues in the CDR3. The CDR3 coding sequence is TGTGCCAGCAAAATATTAAGCGGGAGCTACGAGACCCAGTACTTC. Amino acid sequence: CASKILSGSYETQYF.

In DNA form, the CDR3 reads TGTGCCTGGTTTCTCTCTGGGGCCAACGTCCTGACTTTC. This sequence encodes CAWFLSGANVLTF. This chain connects TRBV30 to TRBJ2-6; D call uncertain. The length of the CDR3 is 13 residues. V gave up 5 bases and J gave up 0 bases, with 5 bases separating them. Germline CDR1 and CDR2: GTSNPN and SVGIG (reference sequence).

This chain connects TRBV5-5 to TRBJ2-1; TRBD2 matches at 9 bases. CDR1 SGHKS and CDR2 YYEKEE come from the germline V gene (reference sequence). This CDR3 is built from 15 residues. V lost 0 bases to trimming and J lost 8 bases; unmatched junction nucleotides: 6. In DNA form, the CDR3 reads TGTGCCAGCAGCTTGGTTAGCGGGGGCTCGGATGAGCAGTTCTTC. Its translation is CASSLVSGGSDEQFF.

V and J are TRBV5-6 and TRBJ1-4, with 7 bases aligning to TRBD1. After removal of 2 bases from V and 10 bases from J, the junction contained 5 bases not matched to a gene. The CDR3 sequence is 13 residues long. Looked up from germline, CDR1 is SGHDT and CDR2 is YYEEEE. CDR3 DNA: TGTGCCAGCAGCTTCGGTCGGACAGGAAAACTGTTTTTT. The encoded protein is CASSFGRTGKLFF.

The chain combines TRBV27 with TRBJ1-2, with D possibly matching TRBD1 (5 bases). The germline CDR1 and CDR2 sequences are MNHEY and SMNVEV (reference sequence). The V and J ends lost 4 bases and 1 base respectively, with 13 bases between them. CDR3 length equals 15 residues. CDR3 sequence (DNA): TGTGCCAGCAGTTCCCCGCGGGGACTTAACTATGGCTACACCTTC. Residues: CASSSPRGLNYGYTF.

The chain carries TRBV21-1 and TRBJ2-1; TRBD1, the table's D call, lacks a check against the DNA. TRBV21-1 is labeled a pseudogene. CDR3 size: 15 residues. CDR3 DNA sequence: TGTGCCAGCAACGGAGCAGGGGCGGGCTACAATGAGCAGTTCTTC. It is translated as CASNGAGAGYNEQFF.

V is TRBV28 and J is TRBJ1-5, with D unresolved. V lost 6 bases to trimming and J lost 0 bases, with 12 bases between them. Germline CDR1 and CDR2: MDHEN and SYDVKM. The CDR3 runs to 15 residues. CDR3 nucleotide sequence: TGTGCCAGCAGCCCGTCGGGTTTTAGCAATCAGCCCCAGCATTTT. Residues: CASSPSGFSNQPQHF. Filled out from reference TRBV28 and TRBJ1-5, the complete variable domain reads DVKVTQSSRYLVKRTGEKVFLECVQDMDHENMFWYRQDPGLGLRLIYFSYDVKMKEKGDIPEGYSVSREKKERFSLILESASTNQTSMYLCASSPSGFSNQPQHFGDGTRLSIL.

By share, this clone counts as medium-sized. This sequence joins TRBV2 and TRBJ2-7; 7 nucleotides line up with TRBD2. V was pared by 9 bases and J by 0 bases, with 5 bases of the junction left unmatched. The germline CDR1 and CDR2 sequences are SNHLY and FYNNEI. The CDR3 has 13 residues. CDR3 protein: CASEAGSSYEQYF. CDR3 coding DNA: TGTGCCAGTGAAGCGGGGAGCTCCTACGAGCAGTACTTC.

The chain uses TRBV19 and TRBJ1-5; 11 bases match TRBD1. Looked up from germline, CDR1 is LNHDA and CDR2 is SQIVND (reference sequence). V lost 4 bases and J lost 0; bases outside the gene matches: 14. The CDR3 covers 20 residues. CDR3 nucleotides: TGTGCCAGTAGTAAGGTTGGGACAGGGGGTGCTGTTTATAGCAATCAGCCCCAGCATTTT. Translated, it gives CASSKVGTGGAVYSNQPQHF.